This T cell receptor beta chain stems from a study of post-analysis software for immune sequencing data (dated by TCRdb to between 2015 and 2016). For the study in its entirety: Relapsing-remitting, secondary progressive and progressive-relapsing multiple sclerosis were recorded as disease courses, and subtype annotation was lacking for some patients. The patient repertoires were compared against around 11 previously published healthy control repertoires obtained from donors aged roughly 6 to 28 years. A subset of samples was prepared in parallel using single-end sample barcoding, then pooled and co-amplified after Illumina adapter ligation. General conclusions and limits of the study: When samples were clustered directly using the F measure, samples prepared in the same batch co-clustered strongly, which prompted a batch-effect correction. Patients showed significantly higher frequencies than controls for about 5 TRBV segments, among them TRBV5-6, TRBV5-1 and TRBV20-1. Multiple sclerosis patients had significantly lower normalized Chao1 diversity than controls, a result that suggests substantial peripheral T-cell clonal expansion. The control group was slightly older than the multiple sclerosis patient group.

To demonstrate the VDJtools post-analysis software, the study profiled TCR beta repertoires from the peripheral blood of about 13 young patients with multiple sclerosis. Multiple sclerosis patients were children and adolescents aged about 6 to 16 years. Libraries were made using PCR. TCRdb names Illumina HiSeq 2500 as the instrument used. To reduce PCR and sequencing biases, unique molecular identifiers were built into the TCR beta cDNA libraries. Every 1 to 10 million input T cells yielded roughly 500,000 cDNA molecules, meaning each molecule approximated one T cell. The patient libraries were prepared and sequenced using the same protocol as the earlier healthy control dataset. Within a given batch, samples were prepared together, multiplexed and sequenced on the same HiSeq lane. The authors' analysis ran thus. Raw barcoded reads were processed with MIGEC, and single-read molecular identifier groups were discarded before consensus assembly and CDR3 extraction. Clonotype tables were post-analysed with VDJtools, normalizing diversity by down-sampling all datasets to the smallest sample size. To correct batch-related cross-sample contamination, repertoire overlap clustering matched CDR3 amino acid sequences but not nucleotide sequences. The public reads were reprocessed in TCRdb via fastp at Q25 and MiXCR, keeping in-frame beta chains. Identical CDR3 protein sequences are pooled into one entry, listed with their most common genes and DNA. The V and J calls and clone size come from TCRdb's table, not from the authors' own analysis. In all, the sample holds hundreds of thousands of distinct CDR3 sequences, and approximately 37% of those were seen once. 6% to 9% of the sample belongs to the ten largest clones.

Comment on this clonotype: Its antigen remains unidentified. No base qualities exist here, and no much larger clone lies one base off it.

From the cysteine through the phenylalanine, the CDR3 covers 15 amino acids. Kept here is only the CDR3 DNA, which spans 45 bases and is read in frame from base 1. Trimming leaves V shorter by 3 bases and J shorter by 3 bases, with the junction holding 3 bases beyond the gene matches. The germline V gene yields LGHNA for CDR1 and YSLEER for CDR2. The sample consisted of blood. The TCR sequence derives from a girl aged 2-10 years with multiple sclerosis. The V and J segments used are TRBV4-3 and TRBJ2-7; 12 central nucleotides agree with TRBD1. The CDR3 here reads CASSQGQGAGYEQYF. The nucleotide sequence reads TGCGCCAGCAGCCAGGGACAGGGGGCTGGCTACGAGCAGTACTTC.